Listed below are T cell receptor beta chains from one sample, sequenced in a study of T cells in tuberculosis. Data came from immunoSEQ multiplex PCR; TCRdb stores just in-frame clones and leaves some out. The sample has tens of thousands of clones, about 95% seen once; the top ten hold roughly 7%. The sequenced material came from PBMCs. These receptors all stem from a donor between 5 and 29 years old with latent tuberculosis or without tuberculosis infection. Each CDR3 is given without its conserved first and last residue. A D gene is named only where the DNA matches it firmly.

cdr3_aa j_call d_call v_call
ASSLERGYEQY TRBJ2-7 NA TRBV5-1
ASSSPDRASTFGYT TRBJ1-2 TRBD1 TRBV6-5
ASSYWGQATEAF TRBJ1-1 TRBD1 TRBV6-6
ASRDSMNTEAF TRBJ1-1 NA TRBV25-1
ASKPGGEVAAYEQF TRBJ2-1 NA TRBV2
AWSEDRDNQPQH TRBJ1-5 TRBD1 TRBV30
AGEALEGYGYT TRBJ1-2 NA TRBV7-6
ASSLGLAGASYEQY TRBJ2-7 TRBD2 TRBV7-2
ASSRTSGVGEQY TRBJ2-7 TRBD2 TRBV7-3
ASSQDGVEQY TRBJ2-7 NA TRBV4-2
ASSIDRTSSGNTIY TRBJ1-3 NA TRBV19
AWSGNRWRGGSRSYNEQF TRBJ2-1 NA TRBV30
ASSLAVTSGGRIF TRBJ2-1 TRBD2 TRBV5-1
ASSGLASDEQY TRBJ2-7 NA TRBV5-4
ASSLPRGRGQTYEQY TRBJ2-7 TRBD1 TRBV19
ASSFGVSYEQY TRBJ2-7 NA TRBV5-1
ASSLTQYYEQY TRBJ2-7 NA TRBV19
ASSPYLGRLNTEAF TRBJ1-1 NA TRBV19